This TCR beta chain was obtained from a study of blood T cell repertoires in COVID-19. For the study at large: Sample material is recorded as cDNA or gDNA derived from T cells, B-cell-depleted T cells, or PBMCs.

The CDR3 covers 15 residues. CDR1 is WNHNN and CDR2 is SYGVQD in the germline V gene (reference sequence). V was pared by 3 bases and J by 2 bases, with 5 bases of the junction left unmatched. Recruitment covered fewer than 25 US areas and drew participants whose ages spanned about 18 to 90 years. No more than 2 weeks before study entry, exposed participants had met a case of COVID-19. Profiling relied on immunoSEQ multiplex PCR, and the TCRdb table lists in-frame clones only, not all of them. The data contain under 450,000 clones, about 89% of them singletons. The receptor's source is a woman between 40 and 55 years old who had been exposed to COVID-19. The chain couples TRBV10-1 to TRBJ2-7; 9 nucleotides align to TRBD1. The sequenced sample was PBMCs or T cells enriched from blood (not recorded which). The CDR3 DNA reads TGCGCCAGCAGTGAAACAGGGGGCCCTCCCTACGAGCAGTACTTC. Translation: CASSETGGPPYEQYF.